This is a list of T cell receptor beta chains from one sample in a study of early T cells in non-severe SARS-CoV-2 infection. TCRdb re-called the 5' RACE reads with MiXCR, one entry per CDR3 protein. The data contain 30,000 to 45,000 distinct CDR3 sequences, nearly 10% of them singletons. The sequenced sample was whole blood. These receptors were obtained from an adult who was a healthcare worker with PCR-confirmed SARS-CoV-2 infection or an uninfected control (not recorded which). CDR3s include the opening cysteine and the closing phenylalanine or tryptophan. The D gene is left open where the match is weak. Clone size is stated in some rows and not others, as once, few, many or a class when expanded.

d_call j_call v_call clone_size cdr3_nt cdr3_aa
- TRBJ1-5 TRBV12-3/TRBV12-4 - TGTGCCAGCAGTTTGGGGTGGCGGCAGCCCCAGCATTTT CASSLGWRQPQHF
TRBD2 TRBJ2-1 TRBV9 many TGTGCCAGCAGCGTAGGAGGAGCGGGGGGGCCTGACAATGAGCAGTTCTTC CASSVGGAGGPDNEQFF
TRBD2 TRBJ2-3 TRBV2 - TGTGCCAGCAGCCCTAGCGGGGTTGGAGATACGCAGTATTTT CASSPSGVGDTQYF
- TRBJ2-1 TRBV5-1 many TGCGCCAGCAGCTTCTCAGGGGACGATGAGCAGTTCTTC CASSFSGDDEQFF
TRBD1 TRBJ1-1 TRBV5-1 - TGCGCCAGCAGCATACTTGGACAGGGGGCGAGTACTGAAGCTTTCTTT CASSILGQGASTEAFF
TRBD1 TRBJ1-5 TRBV2 many TGTGCCAGCAGTCCCCAGACTCCGACAGGGGGCGTCTATAGCAATCAGCCCCAGCATTTT CASSPQTPTGGVYSNQPQHF
- TRBJ1-3 TRBV4-1 few TGCGCCAGCAGCCCCGTCGGGGAGTTGAACACCATATATTTT CASSPVGELNTIYF
- TRBJ1-2 TRBV20-1 many TGCAGTGTAATCCCGGTCCCTATGCGTGGCTACACCTTC CSVIPVPMRGYTF
- TRBJ1-4 TRBV7-2 - TGTGCCAGCAGCTCTACACTTGCAACTAATGAAAAACTGTTTTTT CASSSTLATNEKLFF
- TRBJ2-2 TRBV6-6 - TGTGCCAGCAGTAAGGTGAAAGGGCCCGTCACCGGGGAGCTGTTTTTT CASSKVKGPVTGELFF
- TRBJ2-3 TRBV11-2 many TGTGCCAGCAGCTTCCCCGAGGTGCCAGATACGCAGTATTTT CASSFPEVPDTQYF
- TRBJ1-1 TRBV29-1 many TGCAGCGTTGAAAAGCTGAACACTGAAGCTTTCTTT CSVEKLNTEAFF
- TRBJ1-6 TRBV11-2 many TGTGCCAGCAGCTCTTATTCACCCCTCCACTTT CASSSYSPLHF
- TRBJ1-2 TRBV9 - TGTGCCAGCAGCGGGGGACCGCTCCAAAACTATGGCTACACCTTC CASSGGPLQNYGYTF
- TRBJ2-5 TRBV11-2 few TGTGCCAGCAGCTTAGAAGGACAGACAATCTTGATGGCCCAGTACTTC CASSLEGQTILMAQYF
- TRBJ1-6 TRBV7-2 many TGTGCCAGCAGCCGGGTCTTAAATTCACCCCTCCACTTT CASSRVLNSPLHF
- TRBJ1-2 TRBV7-9 - TGTGCCAGCAGCTTAGTATCGGACCCCTACTATGGCTACACCTTC CASSLVSDPYYGYTF
TRBD1 TRBJ1-6 TRBV6-6 few TGTGCCAGCAGTTCCCGGGACAGAGGAGATTCACCCCTCCACTTT CASSSRDRGDSPLHF
TRBD1 TRBJ2-3 TRBV3-1 few TGTGCCAGCAGCCCGAATCTAGGACAGGGCTCAGATACGCAGTATTTT CASSPNLGQGSDTQYF
TRBD2 TRBJ2-3 TRBV29-1 - TGCAGTGGCGGGGGGGGAGTGGATACGCAGTATTTT CSGGGGVDTQYF
- TRBJ2-5 TRBV11-2 few TGTGCCAGCAGCTTACACAGACAAGAGACCCAGTACTTC CASSLHRQETQYF
TRBD1 TRBJ2-4 TRBV2 many TGTGCCAGCAGGATTCCCGGGACAGCTAAAAACATTCAGTACTTC CASRIPGTAKNIQYF
TRBD1 TRBJ1-4 TRBV12-3/TRBV12-4 many TGTGCCAGCAGCCGCTCTACAGGGGAATTCGAAAAACTGTTTTTT CASSRSTGEFEKLFF
- TRBJ2-7 TRBV29-1 many TGCAGCGTTGAGGCGGTTACCGAGCAGTACTTC CSVEAVTEQYF
TRBD2 TRBJ2-1 TRBV6-4 few TGTGCCAGCAGTGACTCGACTAGCGGGGGGGGAAATGAGCAGTTCTTC CASSDSTSGGGNEQFF
- TRBJ1-1 TRBV6-1 many TGTGCCAGCAGTGAAGCCGGAAGGTGGGCTGAAGCTTTCTTT CASSEAGRWAEAFF
- TRBJ2-7 TRBV11-2 - TGTGCCAGCGCGAGGGGTGATAACTACGAGCAGTACTTC CASARGDNYEQYF
- TRBJ1-1 TRBV27 many TGTGCCAGCAGTCGGCTACTGACCTACGGGGAGCGTAGAACTGAAGCTTTCTTT CASSRLLTYGERRTEAFF
- TRBJ1-3 TRBV7-6 few TGTGCCAGCAGCCCCAACTTCCCAGGGTTCTCTGGAAACACCATATATTTT CASSPNFPGFSGNTIYF
- TRBJ1-1 TRBV12-3/TRBV12-4 many TGTGCCAGCAGTTTGGCGGGGGGCGGCACTGAAGCTTTCTTT CASSLAGGGTEAFF
- TRBJ2-1 TRBV5-1 many TGCGCCAGCAGCTTTTCGGGCACGGAGCAGTTCTTC CASSFSGTEQFF
TRBD1 TRBJ2-7 TRBV6-5 - TGTGCCAGCAGTTACGCCGGACAGGGGAAGTCGGCCTACGAGCAGTACTTC CASSYAGQGKSAYEQYF
- TRBJ2-7 TRBV7-9 many TGTGCCAGCAGCTTAGAGGGGGGACCCTACGAGCAGTACTTC CASSLEGGPYEQYF
- TRBJ1-5 TRBV20-1 many TGCAGTGCTACGACAGGTCTGAATCAGCCCCAGCATTTT CSATTGLNQPQHF
TRBD2 TRBJ2-1 TRBV28 many TGTGCCAGCAGCCATCAGCGGGGGGGCCGCAATGAGCAGTTCTTC CASSHQRGGRNEQFF
- TRBJ2-3 TRBV2 few TGTGCCAGCAGCGGGAAGGCCCTCCCAGATACGCAGTATTTT CASSGKALPDTQYF
TRBD1 TRBJ1-5 TRBV5-1 many TGCGCCAGCAGCCCCGGACAGGAGAATCAGCCCCAGCATTTT CASSPGQENQPQHF
- TRBJ1-1 TRBV7-2 many TGTGCCAGCAGCTCACCGGGACCTGGATCTGAAGCTTTCTTT CASSSPGPGSEAFF
- TRBJ1-1 TRBV5-1 - TGCGCCAGCAGCTTGCGGGAGGCAACGGCTGAAGCTTTCTTT CASSLREATAEAFF
TRBD1 TRBJ1-1 TRBV29-1 many TGCAGCGTTGACCGGACAGGAGGCACTGAAGCTTTCTTT CSVDRTGGTEAFF
- TRBJ2-4 TRBV11-2 many TGTGCCAGCAGCTTAAATGTGTTCCGTACAGGGCCGGGCGGTGAGGCCAAAAACATTCAGTACTTC CASSLNVFRTGPGGEAKNIQYF
- TRBJ1-1 TRBV7-9 many TGTGCCAGCAGCTTAGCAGCGTCAGTCACTGAAGTTTTCTTT CASSLAASVTEVFF
- TRBJ1-4 TRBV19 many TGTGCCAGTAGAGGGAATGAAAAACTGTTTTTT CASRGNEKLFF
TRBD1 TRBJ1-6 TRBV27 many TGTGCCAGCGGACAGGGTGGTAATTCACCCCTCCACTTT CASGQGGNSPLHF
TRBD1 TRBJ1-5 TRBV6-2/TRBV6-3 many TGTGCCAGCAGTTACTCGGGACAGCTCCCTTTGACCAATCAGCCCCAGCATTTT CASSYSGQLPLTNQPQHF
TRBD1 TRBJ1-2 TRBV12-3/TRBV12-4 many TGTGCCAGCACCCCAGGGACAGGGTATGGCTACACCTTC CASTPGTGYGYTF
TRBD2 TRBJ2-3 TRBV7-2 few TGTGCCAGCAGCCTCGGTGGGCGGGGGTTCACAGATACGCAGTATTTT CASSLGGRGFTDTQYF
TRBD1 TRBJ2-3 TRBV3-1 - TGTGCCAGCAGTAAACGAATCCGGGACAGAAGGACAGATACGCAGTATTTT CASSKRIRDRRTDTQYF
- TRBJ1-4 TRBV12-3/TRBV12-4 - TGTGCCAGCAACCGGCAGACTAATGAAAAACTGTTTTTT CASNRQTNEKLFF
- TRBJ2-7 TRBV14 many TGTGCCAGCAGCCAAGGTCACTGGGAGCAGTACTTC CASSQGHWEQYF
- TRBJ1-5 TRBV10-3 many TGTGCCATCAGTGATTCTGTAGGAGATCAGCCCCAGCATTTT CAISDSVGDQPQHF
TRBD2 TRBJ2-3 TRBV11-2 many TGTGCCAGCAGCTTGGAGATACCTAGCGGGGGGGCAGCAGATACGCAGTATTTT CASSLEIPSGGAADTQYF
- TRBJ2-7 TRBV20-1 - TGCAGTGCTAGTGGGCAATCCTACGAGCAGTACTTC CSASGQSYEQYF
- TRBJ2-3 TRBV6-4 medium-sized TGTGCCAGCAGTCCCGGGGGCACAGATACGCAGTATTTT CASSPGGTDTQYF
TRBD2 TRBJ2-2 TRBV12-3/TRBV12-4 few TGTGCCAGCAGTTTAAGGCTAGCGGGGGGCACCGGGGAGCTGTTTTTT CASSLRLAGGTGELFF
- TRBJ2-3 TRBV29-1 many TGCAGCGTTGAGGCGCAGTATTTT CSVEAQYF
TRBD1 TRBJ2-4 TRBV12-3/TRBV12-4 many TGTGCCAGCAGTGACGGGACAGCCCTAGCCAAAAACATTCAGTACTTC CASSDGTALAKNIQYF
TRBD1 TRBJ1-4 TRBV6-6 - TGTGCCAGCAGTCCCGGACAGGCAGGTGAAAAACTGTTTTTT CASSPGQAGEKLFF
- TRBJ2-7 TRBV30 few TGTGCCTGGAGTGGAACCGGATGGGAGCAGTACTTC CAWSGTGWEQYF